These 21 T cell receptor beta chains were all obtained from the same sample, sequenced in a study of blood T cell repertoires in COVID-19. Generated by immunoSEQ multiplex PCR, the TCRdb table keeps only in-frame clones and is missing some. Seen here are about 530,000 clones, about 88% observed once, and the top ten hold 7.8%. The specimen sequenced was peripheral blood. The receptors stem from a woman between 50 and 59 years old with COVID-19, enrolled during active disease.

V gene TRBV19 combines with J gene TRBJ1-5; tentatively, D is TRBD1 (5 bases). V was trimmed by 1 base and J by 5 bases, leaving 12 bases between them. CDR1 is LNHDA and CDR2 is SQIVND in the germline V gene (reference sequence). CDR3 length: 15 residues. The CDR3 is CASSIVATEYQPQHF. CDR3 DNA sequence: TGTGCCAGTAGTATAGTGGCGACAGAGTATCAGCCCCAGCATTTT.

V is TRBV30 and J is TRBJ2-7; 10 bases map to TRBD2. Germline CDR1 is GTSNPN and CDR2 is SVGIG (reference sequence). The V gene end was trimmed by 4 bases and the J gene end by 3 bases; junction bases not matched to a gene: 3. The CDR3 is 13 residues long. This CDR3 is CAWNLAGDYEQYF. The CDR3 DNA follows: TGTGCCTGGAATCTAGCGGGGGACTACGAGCAGTACTTC.

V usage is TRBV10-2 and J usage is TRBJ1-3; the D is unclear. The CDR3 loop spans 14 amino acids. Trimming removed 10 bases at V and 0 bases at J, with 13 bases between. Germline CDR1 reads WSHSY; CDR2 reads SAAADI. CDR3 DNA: TGCGCCACCCAAAGAGGAGGCTCTGGAAACACCATATATTTT. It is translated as CATQRGGSGNTIYF.

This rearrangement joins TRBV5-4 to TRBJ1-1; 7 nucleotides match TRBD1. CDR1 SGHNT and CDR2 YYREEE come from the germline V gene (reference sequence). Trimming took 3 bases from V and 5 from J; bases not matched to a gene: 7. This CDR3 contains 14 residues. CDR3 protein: CASSSSRDSTEAFF. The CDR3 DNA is TGTGCCAGCAGCTCGTCCCGGGACAGTACTGAAGCTTTCTTT. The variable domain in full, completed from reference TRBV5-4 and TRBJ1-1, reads ETGVTQSPTHLIKTRGQQVTLRCSSQSGHNTVSWYQQALGQGPQFIFQYYREEENGRGNFPPRFSGLQFPNYSSELNVNALELDDSALYLCASSSSRDSTEAFFGQGTRLTVV.

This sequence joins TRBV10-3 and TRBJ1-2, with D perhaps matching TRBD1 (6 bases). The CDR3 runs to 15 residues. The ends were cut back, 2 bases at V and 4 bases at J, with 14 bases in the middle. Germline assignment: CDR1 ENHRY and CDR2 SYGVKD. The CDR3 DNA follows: TGTGCCATCAGTGAGGGGGGCCTCTACCCCTATGGCTACACCTTC. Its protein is CAISEGGLYPYGYTF.

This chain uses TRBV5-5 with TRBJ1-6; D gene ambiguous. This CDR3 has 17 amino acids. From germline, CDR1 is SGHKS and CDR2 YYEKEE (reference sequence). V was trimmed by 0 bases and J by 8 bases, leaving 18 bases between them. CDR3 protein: CASSLDPSVGRDSPLHF. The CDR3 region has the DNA TGTGCCAGCAGCTTGGACCCTTCGGTGGGGAGGGATTCACCCCTCCACTTT. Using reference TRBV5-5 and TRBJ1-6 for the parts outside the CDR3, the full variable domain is DAGVTQSPTHLIKTRGQQVTLRCSPISGHKSVSWYQQVLGQGPQFIFQYYEKEERGRGNFPDRFSARQFPNYSSELNVNALLLGDSALYLCASSLDPSVGRDSPLHFGNGTRLTVT.

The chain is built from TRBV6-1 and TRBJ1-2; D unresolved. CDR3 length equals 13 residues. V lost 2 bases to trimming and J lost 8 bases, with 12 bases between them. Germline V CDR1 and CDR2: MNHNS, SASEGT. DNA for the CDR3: TGTGCCAGCAGTGAAAACTTATCCGCAGGCTACACCTTC. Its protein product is CASSENLSAGYTF.

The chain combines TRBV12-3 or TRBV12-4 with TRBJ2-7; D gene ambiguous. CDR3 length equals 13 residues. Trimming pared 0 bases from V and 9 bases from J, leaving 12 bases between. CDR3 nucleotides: TGTGCCAGCAGTTTAGCCCAGCGTTTGGGGCAGTACTTC. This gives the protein CASSLAQRLGQYF.

The CDR3: CASSQNRRTGELFF. The CDR3 bases are TGTGCCAGCAGCCAAAACAGGAGAACCGGGGAGCTGTTTTTT. This chain links TRBV3-1 (or the pseudogene TRBV3-2) with TRBJ2-2; D possibly corresponds to TRBD1 (5 bases). CDR1 and CDR2 from the germline V gene are LGHDT and YNNKEL (reference sequence). This CDR3 region has 14 residues. Trimming removed 2 bases from V and 5 bases from J, with 9 bases in between.

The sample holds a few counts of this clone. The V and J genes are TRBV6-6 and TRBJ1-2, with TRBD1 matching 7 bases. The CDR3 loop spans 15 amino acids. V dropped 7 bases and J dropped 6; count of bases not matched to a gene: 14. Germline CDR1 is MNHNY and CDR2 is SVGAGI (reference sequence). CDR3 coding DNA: TGTGCCAGCAAAGCGGTACAGGGGTCGACGGATGGCTACACCTTC. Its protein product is CASKAVQGSTDGYTF.

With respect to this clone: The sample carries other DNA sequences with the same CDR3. This CDR3 reads CASSIAGTEAFF. CDR3 DNA: TGTGCCAGTAGTATAGCGGGCACTGAAGCTTTCTTT. The rearrangement joins TRBV19 to TRBJ1-1; D ambiguous. V was clipped by 1 base and J by 4 bases, with 4 bases between them. CDR3 length equals 12 residues. CDR1 and CDR2 (germline): LNHDA, SQIVND (reference sequence).

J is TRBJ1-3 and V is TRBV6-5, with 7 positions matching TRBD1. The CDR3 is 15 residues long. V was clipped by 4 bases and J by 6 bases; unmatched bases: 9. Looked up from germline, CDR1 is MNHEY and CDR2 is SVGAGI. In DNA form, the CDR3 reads TGTGCCAGCAGTTCTCCAGGGGGATCACCAAACACCATATATTTT. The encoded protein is CASSSPGGSPNTIYF.

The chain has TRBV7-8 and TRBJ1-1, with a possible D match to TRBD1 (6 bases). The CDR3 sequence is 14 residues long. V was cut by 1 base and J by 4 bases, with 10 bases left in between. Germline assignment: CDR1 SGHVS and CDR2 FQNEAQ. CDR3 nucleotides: TGTGCCAGCAGCTTAGAGGGGGTGAGCACTGAAGCTTTCTTT. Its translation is CASSLEGVSTEAFF. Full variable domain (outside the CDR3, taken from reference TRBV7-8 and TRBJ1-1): GAGVSQSPRYKVAKRGQDVALRCDPISGHVSLFWYQQALGQGPEFLTYFQNEAQLDKSGLPSDRFFAERPEGSVSTLKIQRTQQEDSAVYLCASSLEGVSTEAFFGQGTRLTVV.

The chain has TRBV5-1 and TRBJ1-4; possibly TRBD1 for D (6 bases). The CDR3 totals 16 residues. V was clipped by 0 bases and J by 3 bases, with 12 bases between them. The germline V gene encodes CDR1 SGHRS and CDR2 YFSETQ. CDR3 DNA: TGCGCCAGCAGCTTGGCCAATGACAGGCCTAATGAAAAACTGTTTTTT. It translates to CASSLANDRPNEKLFF.

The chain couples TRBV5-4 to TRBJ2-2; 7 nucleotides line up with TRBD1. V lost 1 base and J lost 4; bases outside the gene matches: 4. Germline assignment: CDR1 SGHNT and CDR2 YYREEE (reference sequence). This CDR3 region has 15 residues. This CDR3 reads CASSLLKGATGELFF. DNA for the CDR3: TGTGCCAGCAGCTTGCTGAAGGGGGCCACCGGGGAGCTGTTTTTT. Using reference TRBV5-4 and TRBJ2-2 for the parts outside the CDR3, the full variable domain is ETGVTQSPTHLIKTRGQQVTLRCSSQSGHNTVSWYQQALGQGPQFIFQYYREEENGRGNFPPRFSGLQFPNYSSELNVNALELDDSALYLCASSLLKGATGELFFGEGSRLTVL.

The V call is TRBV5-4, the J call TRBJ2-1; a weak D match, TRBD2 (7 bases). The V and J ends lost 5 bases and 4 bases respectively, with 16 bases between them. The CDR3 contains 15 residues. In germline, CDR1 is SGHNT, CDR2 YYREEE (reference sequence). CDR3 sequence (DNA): TGTGCCAGCAGTCCTGAGGGGGGGGGTTACAATGAGCAGTTCTTC. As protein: CASSPEGGGYNEQFF.

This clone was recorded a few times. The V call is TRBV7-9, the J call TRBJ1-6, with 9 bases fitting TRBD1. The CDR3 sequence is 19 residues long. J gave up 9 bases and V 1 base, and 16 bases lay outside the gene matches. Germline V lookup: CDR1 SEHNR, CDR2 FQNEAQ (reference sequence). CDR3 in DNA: TGTGCCAGCAGCTTAGAAGAGCATCTCTGGGACAGGGTTTCTTCACCCCTCCACTTT. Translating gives CASSLEEHLWDRVSSPLHF.

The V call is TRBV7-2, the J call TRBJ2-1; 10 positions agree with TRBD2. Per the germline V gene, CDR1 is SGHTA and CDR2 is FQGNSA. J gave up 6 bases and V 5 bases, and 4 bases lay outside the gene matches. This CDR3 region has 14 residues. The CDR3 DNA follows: TGTGCCAGCAGCCGGAGCGGGGGGGTCAATGAGCAGTTCTTC. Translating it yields CASSRSGGVNEQFF.

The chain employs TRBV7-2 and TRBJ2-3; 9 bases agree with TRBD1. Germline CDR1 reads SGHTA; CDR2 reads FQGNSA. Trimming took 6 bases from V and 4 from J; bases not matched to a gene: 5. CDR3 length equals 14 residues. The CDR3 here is CASRQDRGSDTQYF. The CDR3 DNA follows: TGTGCCAGCAGACAAGACAGGGGGTCAGATACGCAGTATTTT.

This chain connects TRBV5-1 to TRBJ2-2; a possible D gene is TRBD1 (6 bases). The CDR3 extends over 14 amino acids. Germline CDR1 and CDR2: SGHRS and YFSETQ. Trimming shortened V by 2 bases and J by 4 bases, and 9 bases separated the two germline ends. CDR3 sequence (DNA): TGCGCCAGCAGCTTTTACAGGGCCACCGGGGAGCTGTTTTTT. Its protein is CASSFYRATGELFF. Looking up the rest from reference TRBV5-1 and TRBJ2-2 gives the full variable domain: KAGVTQTPRYLIKTRGQQVTLSCSPISGHRSVSWYQQTPGQGLQFLFEYFSETQRNKGNFPGRFSGRQFSNSRSEMNVSTLELGDSALYLCASSFYRATGELFFGEGSRLTVL.

DNA for the CDR3: TGTGCCAGCACCGCCACAGGCGCAGTCTCCGCTGAGCAGTTCTTC. It is translated as CASTATGAVSAEQFF. The chain combines TRBV2 with TRBJ2-1; possibly TRBD1 for D (5 bases). V was pared by 7 bases and J by 9 bases, with 22 bases between. Germline V lookup: CDR1 SNHLY, CDR2 FYNNEI. This CDR3 is built from 15 residues.